This T cell receptor beta chain originates from a study of T cell responses to AZD1222 COVID-19 vaccine. Study-level findings and limits: Spike-specific TCR depth and breadth grew after two AZD1222 doses. Of the AZD1222 recipients, only 5 or 6 were seropositive at baseline. Reports say nearly half of spike-specific TCRs go after unmutated variant regions. Clonal diversity was possibly underestimated, and the donors were mostly white British, with more females.

A word on this clone: The antigen is unknown.

The V end lost 1 base, the J end lost 1 base, and 12 bases lay between the germline ends. Per the germline V gene, CDR1 is SGHDT and CDR2 is YYEEEE. The CDR3 extends over 16 amino acids. Assay: immunoSEQ multiplex PCR; the TCRdb copy retains only in-frame clones and omits some. Of about 150,000 clones listed, more than 75% were seen once; the top ten hold around 4.1%. Sample: peripheral blood, taken on day 0 of MenACWY control vaccination. The sequence came from an adult in good health. The chain uses TRBV5-6 and TRBJ1-5, with TRBD1 as a possible D gene (5 bases). The CDR3 loop is CASSLRGGGSNQPQHF. As DNA, the CDR3 is TGTGCCAGCAGCTTGAGGGGCGGGGGAAGCAATCAGCCCCAGCATTTT.